The 8 T cell receptor beta chains below come from one sample, sequenced in a study of shared clonotypes between healthy human individuals. Data came from immunoSEQ multiplex PCR; TCRdb stores just in-frame clones and leaves some out. Of some 630,000 clones in the sample, 95% to 96% were seen once. CD45RO-negative CD8 cells positively selected for CCR7 made up the naive population, which excluded terminally differentiated effector memory CD45RA+ cells. Sequencing was carried out using naive CD8+ T cells sorted from blood. The source of these receptors is a woman aged 25 to 39 in good health.

The genes are TRBV5-4 and TRBJ1-1; D possibly corresponds to TRBD1 (5 bases). In germline, CDR1 is SGHNT, CDR2 YYREEE (reference sequence). The CDR3 covers 15 residues. V lost 3 bases to trimming and J lost 1 base, with 13 bases between them. CDR3 coding DNA: TGTGCCAGCAGCTCTGGATATGGGACGAACACTGAAGCTTTCTTT. It specifies CASSSGYGTNTEAFF.

This sequence joins TRBV9 and TRBJ1-2; TRBD1 matches 7 bases. The CDR3 covers 14 residues. V shed 5 bases, J shed 8 bases, and the junction held 12 bases outside the gene matches. CDR1 is SGDLS and CDR2 is YYNGEE in the germline V gene. This chain's CDR3 is CASRRHQGEIGYTF. The CDR3 DNA is TGTGCCAGCAGAAGGCATCAGGGGGAGATCGGCTACACCTTC.

This sequence joins TRBV5-1 and TRBJ2-7, with D maybe TRBD1 (6 bases). Germline loops: CDR1 SGHRS, CDR2 YFSETQ. V lost 5 bases and J 5 bases, leaving 14 bases between the germline ends. CDR3 length equals 13 residues. DNA of the CDR3: TGCGCCAGCAGACCTCAGGGGTTCGACGAGCAGTACTTC. Amino acid sequence: CASRPQGFDEQYF.

The count of this clone is one. This rearrangement joins TRBV5-6 to TRBJ1-2; 9 nucleotides line up with TRBD1. The CDR3 sequence is 15 residues long. Germline V gives CDR1 SGHDT, CDR2 YYEEEE. J gave up 2 bases and V 4 bases, and 6 bases lay outside the gene matches. The CDR3, as DNA: TGTGCCAGCAGCCCGGGGACAGGGATCAACTATGGCTACACCTTC. Its translation: CASSPGTGINYGYTF.

The rearrangement joins TRBV27 to TRBJ2-7; 7 bases are shared with TRBD2. V shed 7 bases, J shed 7 bases, and the junction held 10 bases outside the gene matches. The germline V gene has CDR1 MNHEY and CDR2 SMNVEV (reference sequence). The CDR3 extends over 13 amino acids. CDR3 DNA: TGTGCCAGCATGGGAGCGGGGAGAGGAGAGCAGTACTTC. Translating gives CASMGAGRGEQYF.

DNA for the CDR3: TGTGCCAGCAGTTACTCGGGGAGGGAAAACCGGTACGAGCAGTACTTC. This encodes CASSYSGRENRYEQYF. The V call is TRBV6-6, the J call TRBJ2-7; TRBD2 matches 7 bases. The V and J ends lost 0 bases and 4 bases, in that order; junction bases with no gene match: 9. From germline, CDR1 is MNHNY and CDR2 SVGAGI (reference sequence). The CDR3 is 16 residues long.

As concerns this clone: Distinct nucleotide sequences in the sample also encode this CDR3. The genes are TRBV27 and TRBJ2-7; D unresolved. CDR3 length equals 12 residues. Looked up from germline, CDR1 is MNHEY and CDR2 is SMNVEV (reference sequence). Between the trimmed V and J ends, which lost 1 base and 4 bases, there was a span of 5 bases. The CDR3 here is CASSLYGYEQYF. The CDR3 nucleotides are TGTGCCAGCAGTTTATACGGGTACGAGCAGTACTTC.

The chain carries TRBV30 and TRBJ2-1; 12 nucleotides match TRBD2. Germline V CDR1 and CDR2: GTSNPN, SVGIG (reference sequence). This CDR3 spans 15 amino acids. Trimming removed 2 bases from V and 2 bases from J; junction bases left unmatched: 1. The CDR3 loop is CAWSWTSGTYNEQFF. CDR3 sequence (DNA): TGTGCCTGGAGTTGGACTAGCGGGACCTACAATGAGCAGTTCTTC.